One sample yielded the 27 T cell receptor beta chains listed below, sequenced in a study of Graves' ophthalmopathy and Graves' hyperthyroidism. The study amplified TCR beta CDR3 regions using RNA transcripts. Following a first-round RT-PCR that used HTBI primers, a second-round multiplex PCR was carried out. TCRdb passed the multiplex PCR reads through MiXCR, listing each CDR3 protein once. The sample consists of 300,000 to 400,000 distinct CDR3 sequences, roughly 15% of them appearing once. The sample was peripheral blood. These TCRs come from an adult man with Graves' ophthalmopathy.

This clonotype came up many times. The chain couples TRBV18 to TRBJ2-7; the D gene is possibly TRBD2 (6 bases). Germline V gives CDR1 KGHSH, CDR2 LQKENI. Deletions cut 3 bases from V and 6 bases from J, with 15 bases between. There are 14 residues in the CDR3. The CDR3: CASSPRGSVREQYF. The CDR3 DNA follows: TGTGCCAGCTCACCTCGGGGGTCCGTTCGCGAGCAGTACTTC.

In this sample, this clonotype turned up many times. This chain connects TRBV4-1 to TRBJ2-7; 7 positions match TRBD2. CDR1 MGHRA and CDR2 YSYEKL come from the germline V gene. J lost 6 bases, V lost 1 base, and 9 bases had no gene match. The CDR3 extends over 15 amino acids. The CDR3 DNA follows: TGCGCCAGCAGCCAAGCCCAGTTAGCGGGTAGCGAGCAGTACTTC. Its protein product is CASSQAQLAGSEQYF.

This clonotype was detected many times. The rearrangement links TRBV20-1 to TRBJ2-7; D ambiguous. Germline values: CDR1 DFQATT, CDR2 SNEGSKA (reference sequence). Trimming removed 4 bases from V and 1 base from J, with 11 bases in between. This CDR3 is built from 13 residues. CDR3: CSANSGLSYEQYF. The CDR3 nucleotides read TGCAGTGCTAACTCGGGTTTGTCCTACGAGCAGTACTTC.

This clonotype has ten or more counts. The V call is TRBV5-4, the J call TRBJ1-2, with unresolved D. Germline CDR1 and CDR2: SGHNT and YYREEE (reference sequence). This CDR3 spans 13 amino acids. The V end lost 3 bases, the J end lost 7 bases, and 13 bases lay between the germline ends. The CDR3 loop is CASSSQTPSGYTF. The CDR3, as DNA: TGTGCCAGCAGCTCGCAGACTCCCTCTGGCTACACCTTC.

This clonotype showed up many times. The chain employs TRBV20-1 and TRBJ2-7; 8 bases are a match to TRBD1. V was clipped by 3 bases and J by 2 bases; unmatched bases: 6. This CDR3 is 14 amino acids long. Germline V gene lookup returns CDR1 DFQATT and CDR2 SNEGSKA (reference sequence). CDR3 sequence reads: CSARGQAAPYEQYF. CDR3 nucleotides: TGCAGTGCTAGGGGACAGGCGGCTCCCTACGAGCAGTACTTC.

The gene calls are TRBV12-3 or TRBV12-4 and TRBJ1-1; D possibly corresponds to TRBD1 (6 bases). Trimming cost V 3 bases and J 3 bases, with 11 bases left between them. This CDR3 region has 14 residues. CDR3 bases: TGTGCCAGCAGTTTCGGTGGACAGTACACTGAAGCTTTCTTT. Amino acid sequence: CASSFGGQYTEAFF.

This clonotype was picked up many times. The rearrangement uses TRBV14 and TRBJ1-1; D ambiguous. The CDR3 extends over 13 amino acids. V was cut by 3 bases and J by 3 bases, with 8 bases left in between. Germline CDR1 is SGHDN and CDR2 is FVKESK. CDR3 loop: CASSQGVYTEAFF. The CDR3 DNA is TGTGCCAGCAGCCAGGGTGTGTACACTGAAGCTTTCTTT. The complete variable domain, with remaining parts taken from reference TRBV14 and TRBJ1-1, reads EAGVTQFPSHSVIEKGQTVTLRCDPISGHDNLYWYRRVMGKEIKFLLHFVKESKQDESGMPNNRFLAERTGGTYSTLKVQPAELEDSGVYFCASSQGVYTEAFFGQGTRLTVV.

The rearrangement links TRBV6-1 to TRBJ2-7; no firm D call. CDR3 length: 12 residues. V was pared by 6 bases and J by 2 bases, with 8 bases between. Per the germline V gene, CDR1 is MNHNS and CDR2 is SASEGT. The CDR3 loop reads CASSTTPYEQYF. The CDR3 region has the DNA TGTGCCAGCAGCACAACTCCCTACGAGCAGTACTTC.

This clonotype came up many times. The chain links TRBV19 to TRBJ1-2; D gene unclear. CDR1 and CDR2 from the germline V gene are LNHDA and SQIVND (reference sequence). The CDR3 is 13 amino acids. V lost 7 bases to trimming and J lost 1 base, with 10 bases between them. CDR3 amino acids: CASNPGFNYGYTF. The CDR3 DNA reads as TGTGCCAGTAATCCGGGGTTTAACTATGGCTACACCTTC.

In its sample, this clonotype was seen many times. CDR3 nucleotides: TGTGCCAGCAGCTTAGCCGGCGCGGCTTCACCCCTCCACTTT. Amino acids: CASSLAGAASPLHF. The chain is built from TRBV11-1 and TRBJ1-6; no definite D call. The V gene lost 0 bases and the J gene lost 9 bases, with 9 bases spanning the gap. Germline V lookup: CDR1 SGHAT, CDR2 FQDESV (reference sequence). The CDR3 totals 14 residues.

This clonotype showed up many times. The V and J genes are TRBV12-3 or TRBV12-4 and TRBJ2-6, with D possibly TRBD1 on 6 matching bases. Trimming removed 5 bases from V and 2 bases from J, with 13 bases in between. This CDR3 contains 16 residues. CDR3 sequence: CASSLRGLAGANVLTF. As DNA, the CDR3 is TGTGCCAGCAGTCTTAGGGGGTTGGCTGGGGCCAACGTCCTGACTTTC.

This clonotype was observed at least ten times. The chain joins TRBV6-5 to TRBJ2-4, with D perhaps matching TRBD1 (5 bases). V shed 2 bases and J shed 3 bases, with 14 bases lying between them. The CDR3 has 16 amino acids. Germline assignment: CDR1 MNHEY and CDR2 SVGAGI. This CDR3 reads CASSYASRVVKNIQYF. For the CDR3, the DNA is TGTGCCAGCAGTTACGCAAGCAGGGTTGTCAAAAACATTCAGTACTTC.

This clonotype was counted many times. This chain joins TRBV12-3 or TRBV12-4 and TRBJ2-3; 9 nucleotides match TRBD2. The CDR3 loop spans 16 amino acids. Losses at the gene ends were 4 bases for V and 0 bases for J; bases not matched to a gene: 5. The CDR3 sequence is CASSYWAGGSTDTQYF. As DNA, the CDR3 is TGTGCCAGCAGTTATTGGGCGGGAGGGAGCACAGATACGCAGTATTTT.

The V call is TRBV12-3 or TRBV12-4, the J call TRBJ1-1; tentative D call: TRBD1 (6 bases). The CDR3 contains 15 residues. The V gene lost 8 bases and the J gene lost 0 bases, with 16 bases spanning the gap. For the CDR3, the DNA is TGTGCCAGCGCACCTGCGGGACACCTGAACACTGAAGCTTTCTTT. Amino acids: CASAPAGHLNTEAFF.

This clonotype was seen ten or more times. This sequence joins TRBV12-3 or TRBV12-4 and TRBJ1-5; D call uncertain. This CDR3 has 13 amino acids. Trimming cost V 3 bases and J 7 bases, with 10 bases left between them. The CDR3: CASSFGVQQPQHF. The CDR3 DNA is TGTGCCAGCAGTTTCGGGGTGCAGCAGCCCCAGCATTTT.

This clonotype was counted many times. V gene TRBV4-1 combines with J gene TRBJ1-1, with TRBD1 matching over 8 bases. With 6 bases clipped from V and 1 base from J, the junction kept 4 bases outside the gene matches. Germline loops: CDR1 MGHRA, CDR2 YSYEKL. The CDR3 has 14 residues. CDR3 DNA sequence: TGCGCCAGCAGGTCCGGGACAGGGAACACTGAAGCTTTCTTT. It is translated as CASRSGTGNTEAFF.

The J gene is TRBJ2-2, the V gene TRBV5-4; a possible D gene is TRBD1 (6 bases). CDR3 length: 14 amino acids. Germline CDR1 SGHNT, CDR2 YYREEE (reference sequence). The ends were cut back, 4 bases at V and 4 bases at J, with 11 bases in the middle. CDR3 protein: CASSQDSTTGELFF. In DNA form, the CDR3 reads TGTGCCAGCAGCCAGGACAGCACCACCGGGGAGCTGTTTTTT.

This clonotype was observed at least ten times. The V call is TRBV12-3 or TRBV12-4, the J call TRBJ2-3; 7 positions agree with TRBD2. After removal of 6 bases from V and 2 bases from J, the junction contained 8 bases not matched to a gene. The CDR3 runs 15 residues. The CDR3 DNA sequence: TGTGCCAGCAGCGCCCGGGGGGATTTCACAGATACGCAGTATTTT. Translation gives CASSARGDFTDTQYF.

This clonotype showed up just a few times. V and J are TRBV12-3 or TRBV12-4 and TRBJ2-7; possibly TRBD1 or TRBD2 for D (5 bases each). CDR3 length: 14 residues. V was pared by 4 bases and J by 3 bases, with 13 bases between. This CDR3 is CASSSSGPGYEQYF. The DNA for the CDR3 is TGTGCCAGCAGTTCATCGGGACCGGGCTACGAGCAGTACTTC.

This clonotype appeared many times. The chain carries TRBV2 and TRBJ2-1, with 8 bases identical to TRBD2. V shed 4 bases, J shed 8 bases, and the junction held 10 bases outside the gene matches. Germline V gene data show CDR1 as SNHLY and CDR2 as FYNNEI. The CDR3 totals 15 residues. CDR3 nucleotide sequence: TGTGCCAGCAGTGTTACGGGGGGGCGCAGGTATGAGCAGTTCTTC. As protein: CASSVTGGRRYEQFF.

In its sample, this clonotype was seen many times. The chain couples TRBV6-2 or TRBV6-3 to TRBJ1-5; 8 bases align to TRBD1. Per germline, CDR1 MNHEY and CDR2 SVGEGT. V was clipped by 6 bases and J by 7 bases; unmatched bases: 5. The CDR3 spans 13 residues. The CDR3 reads CASRDRVGQPQHF. The DNA for the CDR3 is TGTGCCAGCAGGGACAGGGTCGGGCAGCCCCAGCATTTT.

The chain links TRBV6-1 to TRBJ1-1, with D uncertain. This CDR3 has 11 residues. The V end lost 8 bases, the J end lost 5 bases, and 9 bases lay between the germline ends. CDR1 and CDR2 (germline): MNHNS, SASEGT. The CDR3 sequence is CASRWETEAFF. In DNA form, the CDR3 reads TGTGCCAGCCGATGGGAAACTGAAGCTTTCTTT.

This clonotype was seen many times. V gene TRBV11-2 combines with J gene TRBJ2-7, with D unclear. Germline CDR1 is SGHAT and CDR2 is FQNNGV. This CDR3 region has 13 residues. The V and J ends lost 3 bases and 1 base respectively, with 7 bases between them. Here the CDR3 reads CASSFQNSYEQYF. The CDR3 bases are TGTGCCAGCAGCTTCCAGAATTCCTACGAGCAGTACTTC.

This chain uses TRBV18 with TRBJ2-7; D is uncertain. V was pared by 2 bases and J by 0 bases, with 11 bases between. This CDR3 region has 15 residues. CDR1 and CDR2 from the germline V gene are KGHSH and LQKENI. The CDR3 DNA reads TGTGCCAGCTCACCATCTGCATCCTACTCCTACGAGCAGTACTTC. Amino acids: CASSPSASYSYEQYF.

In its sample, this clonotype was seen many times. The gene calls are TRBV2 and TRBJ2-7; possibly TRBD2 for D (5 bases). In germline, CDR1 is SNHLY, CDR2 FYNNEI. Trimming removed 3 bases from V and 1 base from J, with 10 bases in between. CDR3 length: 14 residues. CDR3: CASSDLPGSYEQYF. The CDR3 DNA reads as TGTGCCAGCAGTGATTTACCGGGGTCCTACGAGCAGTACTTC. The entire variable domain, with the rest obtained from reference TRBV2 and TRBJ2-7, is as follows: EPEVTQTPSHQVTQMGQEVILRCVPISNHLYFYWYRQILGQKVEFLVSFYNNEISEKSEIFDDQFSVERPDGSNFTLKIRSTKLEDSAMYFCASSDLPGSYEQYFGPGTRLTVT.

V gene TRBV12-3 or TRBV12-4 combines with J gene TRBJ2-7; no reliable D call. Trimming took off 6 bases at V and 0 bases at J, with 9 bases between the two ends. CDR3 length: 13 residues. The CDR3 DNA follows: TGTGCCAGCAGGGACCCCAGCTCCTACGAGCAGTACTTC. Translated: CASRDPSSYEQYF.

This rearrangement joins TRBV6-1 to TRBJ2-7, with 10 bases that match TRBD1. Trimming cost V 4 bases and J 0 bases; bases outside gene matches: 3. In germline, CDR1 is MNHNS, CDR2 SASEGT. The CDR3 is 15 residues long. The CDR3 sequence: CASSVGQGFSYEQYF. Written as DNA, the CDR3 is TGTGCCAGCAGTGTGGGACAGGGGTTCTCCTACGAGCAGTACTTC.